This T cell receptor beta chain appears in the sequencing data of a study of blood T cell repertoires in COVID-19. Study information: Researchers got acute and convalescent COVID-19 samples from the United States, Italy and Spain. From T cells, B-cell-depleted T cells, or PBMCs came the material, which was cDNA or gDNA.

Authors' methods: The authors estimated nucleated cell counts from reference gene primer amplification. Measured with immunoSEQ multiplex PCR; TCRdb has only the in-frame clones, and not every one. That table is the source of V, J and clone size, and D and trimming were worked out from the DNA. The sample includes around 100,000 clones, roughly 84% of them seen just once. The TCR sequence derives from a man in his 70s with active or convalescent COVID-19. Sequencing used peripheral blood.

The CDR3 nucleotides are TGTGCCAGCAGTGGACAGGCTAACACTGAAGCTTTCTTT. It specifies CASSGQANTEAFF. The V and J genes are TRBV2 and TRBJ1-1; the D gene is possibly TRBD1 (6 bases). The germline V gene encodes CDR1 SNHLY and CDR2 FYNNEI. The CDR3 extends over 13 amino acids. V was cut by 4 bases and J by 2 bases, with 8 bases left in between.